A selection of T cell receptor beta chains follows, all from one sample in a study of somatic mutations in cytotoxic T cells in rheumatoid arthritis. TCRdb's table, derived via immunoSEQ multiplex PCR, lists solely in-frame clones and lacks some. This table has about 21,000 clones, approximately 83% appearing once. The sequencing sample was made of CD8+ T cells sorted from blood. These TCRs come from a man younger than 30 with rheumatoid arthritis. The CDR3 runs from the conserved cysteine through the conserved F or W. The D gene is left open where the match is weak. Only part of the rows carry a size: once, few, many, or a class if the clone is expanded.

V: TRBV28
size: NA
D: NA
J: TRBJ1-4
DNA: TGTGCCAGCAGTTATGCCCTCGGGGAGGGCCCAACTAATGAAAAACTGTTTTTT
CDR3: CASSYALGEGPTNEKLFF

V: TRBV6-5
size: NA
D: NA
J: TRBJ2-7
DNA: TGTGCCAGCAGCTTTCATTTAGCAGCAGCCTACGAGCAGTACTTC
CDR3: CASSFHLAAAYEQYF

V: TRBV15
size: NA
D: TRBD1
J: TRBJ2-1
DNA: TGTGCCACCAGCGAGGACAGGGATAGACCCAATGAGCAGTTCTTC
CDR3: CATSEDRDRPNEQFF

V: TRBV7-3
size: NA
D: NA
J: TRBJ2-7
DNA: TGTGCCAGCAGCACAAATGGCGGGGCCCTAGGCCGCGAGCAGTACTTC
CDR3: CASSTNGGALGREQYF

V: TRBV4-3
size: NA
D: NA
J: TRBJ2-3
DNA: TGCGCCAGCAGCCGGGACGGGACACCAGTCAACACAGATACGCAGTATTTT
CDR3: CASSRDGTPVNTDTQYF

V: TRBV15
size: NA
D: TRBD1
J: TRBJ2-7
DNA: TGTGCCACCAGCAATAACCGCAGGGGGATGAGACACGAGCAGTACTTC
CDR3: CATSNNRRGMRHEQYF

V: TRBV7-2
size: NA
D: NA
J: TRBJ2-3
DNA: TGTGCCAGCAGCTACGGGGCAGATACGCAGTATTTT
CDR3: CASSYGADTQYF

V: TRBV4-3
size: NA
D: NA
J: TRBJ2-7
DNA: TGCGCCAGCAGCCTAGGACAAGGGGATTCCTACGAGCAGTACTTC
CDR3: CASSLGQGDSYEQYF

V: TRBV6-1
size: NA
D: NA
J: TRBJ1-2
DNA: TGTGCCAGCAGTGAATGGGCCTTAGCGGCCTATGGCTACACCTTC
CDR3: CASSEWALAAYGYTF

V: TRBV4-3
size: NA
D: NA
J: TRBJ2-6
DNA: TGCGCCAGCAGCCAAGATCCTTACTCTGGGGCCAACGTCCTGACTTTC
CDR3: CASSQDPYSGANVLTF

V: TRBV4-1
size: NA
D: TRBD1
J: TRBJ1-1
DNA: TGCGCCAGCAGCAACCAGAACAGGGGCCGAGGGGCGAACACTGAAGCTTTCTTT
CDR3: CASSNQNRGRGANTEAFF

V: TRBV5-4
size: few
D: TRBD1
J: TRBJ1-4
DNA: TGTGCCAGCAGCTTGGGGGACAGTAATGAAAAACTGTTTTTT
CDR3: CASSLGDSNEKLFF

V: TRBV29-1
size: NA
D: NA
J: TRBJ2-1
DNA: TGCAGCGTTGAGGGGGATGGCGCCTACAATGAGCAGTTCTTC
CDR3: CSVEGDGAYNEQFF

V: TRBV28
size: NA
D: NA
J: TRBJ2-7
DNA: TGTGCCAGCAGTTTCGGGGTTTCCTACGAGCAGTACTTC
CDR3: CASSFGVSYEQYF

V: TRBV5-5
size: NA
D: TRBD1
J: TRBJ2-1
DNA: TGTGCCAGCAGCCTGACAGGGGAGTCCTACAATGAGCAGTTCTTC
CDR3: CASSLTGESYNEQFF

V: TRBV5-6
size: NA
D: NA
J: TRBJ1-2
DNA: TGTGCCAGCAGCTTGGAGGCTAGGGACGCTAACTATGGCTACACCTTC
CDR3: CASSLEARDANYGYTF

V: TRBV5-1
size: NA
D: NA
J: TRBJ1-3
DNA: TGCGCCAGCAGACCGGACAGCAGCTCTGGAAACACCATATATTTT
CDR3: CASRPDSSSGNTIYF

V: TRBV19
size: NA
D: NA
J: TRBJ2-3
DNA: TGTGCCAGTAGTAACCGTAAAGATACGCAGTATTTT
CDR3: CASSNRKDTQYF

V: TRBV4-1
size: NA
D: TRBD1
J: TRBJ2-7
DNA: TGCGCCAGCAGCCAGGCGGCCGGGACAGGGTTTTACGAGCAGTACTTC
CDR3: CASSQAAGTGFYEQYF

V: TRBV7-9
size: NA
D: TRBD1
J: TRBJ1-1
DNA: TGTGCCAGCAGCTTGGGGGGACAGGAAGCTTTCTTT
CDR3: CASSLGGQEAFF

V: TRBV30
size: NA
D: TRBD1
J: TRBJ1-1
DNA: TGTGCCTGGAGTGCCGGGACAGCGAACACTGAAGCTTTCTTT
CDR3: CAWSAGTANTEAFF

V: TRBV11-2
size: NA
D: NA
J: TRBJ2-2
DNA: TGTGCCAGCAGCTTAGGACAAACCGCGAACACCGGGGAGCTGTTTTTT
CDR3: CASSLGQTANTGELFF

V: TRBV4-1
size: NA
D: NA
J: TRBJ2-1
DNA: TGCGCCAGCAGCTCCCAAGCCCCGGGAACCTACAATGAGCAGTTCTTC
CDR3: CASSSQAPGTYNEQFF

V: TRBV11-2
size: NA
D: NA
J: TRBJ1-4
DNA: TGTGCCAGCAGCTTAGCAGGGCAGGGCTCTAATGAAAAACTGTTTTTT
CDR3: CASSLAGQGSNEKLFF

V: TRBV4-1
size: NA
D: TRBD1
J: TRBJ2-7
DNA: TGCGCCAGCAGCCACCCTACAGGGGGCAGGAACGAGCAGTACTTC
CDR3: CASSHPTGGRNEQYF

V: TRBV6-5
size: NA
D: NA
J: TRBJ1-1
DNA: TGTGCCAGCAGTTGGAGGGTTGCGGTGAACACTGAAGCTTTCTTT
CDR3: CASSWRVAVNTEAFF

V: TRBV19
size: NA
D: NA
J: TRBJ2-7
DNA: TGTGCCAGTAGTATAGATCTAGGGAGCGGTTCCTACGAGCAGTACTTC
CDR3: CASSIDLGSGSYEQYF

V: TRBV19
size: NA
D: NA
J: TRBJ2-6
DNA: TGTGCCAGTAGTTCGGACGGCTCTGGGGCCAACGTCCTGACTTTC
CDR3: CASSSDGSGANVLTF

V: TRBV25-1
size: NA
D: NA
J: TRBJ2-7
DNA: TGTGCCAGCAGTGAATCCCGGGGACCAGCCTACGAGCAGTACTTC
CDR3: CASSESRGPAYEQYF

V: TRBV2
size: NA
D: TRBD2
J: TRBJ2-1
DNA: TGTGCCAGCAGTCTAGCGGGGGGGCCCTCCTACAATGAGCAGTTCTTC
CDR3: CASSLAGGPSYNEQFF

V: TRBV19
size: NA
D: NA
J: TRBJ1-5
DNA: TGTGCCAGTAGTATCGTCCCCGGGCAGCCCCAGCATTTT
CDR3: CASSIVPGQPQHF

V: TRBV5-1
size: NA
D: TRBD1
J: TRBJ2-7
DNA: TGCGCCAGCAGCTTGAAGCTGGGACAGGGGGCCTACGAGCAGTACTTC
CDR3: CASSLKLGQGAYEQYF

V: TRBV7-3
size: few
D: NA
J: TRBJ1-1
DNA: TGTGCCAGCAGCTTACTTGGGGGCAGGGCAAACACTGAAGCTTTCTTT
CDR3: CASSLLGGRANTEAFF

V: TRBV27
size: NA
D: NA
J: TRBJ2-5
DNA: TGTGCCAGCAGCCCTACAGGGTTTCGGTTTGAGGAGACCCAGTACTTC
CDR3: CASSPTGFRFEETQYF

V: TRBV6-5
size: NA
D: NA
J: TRBJ1-5
DNA: TGTGCCAGCAGTTACTCCTCAGGGTACCAGCCCCAGCATTTT
CDR3: CASSYSSGYQPQHF

V: TRBV6-5
size: NA
D: NA
J: TRBJ1-6
DNA: TGTGCCAGCACCCAACAGGGAAAGGGGAATTCACCCCTCCACTTT
CDR3: CASTQQGKGNSPLHF

V: TRBV4-3
size: NA
D: TRBD1
J: TRBJ1-1
DNA: TGCGCCAGCAGCCCCACCCAGGGGGCCCTGAACACTGAAGCTTTCTTT
CDR3: CASSPTQGALNTEAFF

V: TRBV27
size: NA
D: NA
J: TRBJ2-2
DNA: TGTGCCAGCAGTTTAAGCGGCACCGGGGAGCTGTTTTTT
CDR3: CASSLSGTGELFF

V: TRBV4-2
size: NA
D: NA
J: TRBJ1-5
DNA: TGTGCCAGCAGCCAAGAAGGGAATAGCAATCAGCCCCAGCATTTT
CDR3: CASSQEGNSNQPQHF

V: TRBV7-9
size: NA
D: NA
J: TRBJ2-1
DNA: TGTGCCAGCAGCTTTGGGGGCTCCTACAATGAGCAGTTCTTC
CDR3: CASSFGGSYNEQFF